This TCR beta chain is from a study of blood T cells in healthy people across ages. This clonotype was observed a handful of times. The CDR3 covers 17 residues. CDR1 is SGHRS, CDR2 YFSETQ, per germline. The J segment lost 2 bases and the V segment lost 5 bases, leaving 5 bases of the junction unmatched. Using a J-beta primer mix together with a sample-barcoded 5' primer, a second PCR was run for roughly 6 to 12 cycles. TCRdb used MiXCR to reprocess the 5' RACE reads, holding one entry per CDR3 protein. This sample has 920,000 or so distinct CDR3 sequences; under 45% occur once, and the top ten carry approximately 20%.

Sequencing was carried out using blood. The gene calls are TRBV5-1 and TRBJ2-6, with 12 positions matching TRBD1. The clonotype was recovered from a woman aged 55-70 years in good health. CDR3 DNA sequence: TGCGCCAGCAGGTCCGGGACAGGGGGCGCTGGGGCCAACGTCCTGACTTTC. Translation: CASRSGTGGAGANVLTF. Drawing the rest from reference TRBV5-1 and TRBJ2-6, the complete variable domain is KAGVTQTPRYLIKTRGQQVTLSCSPISGHRSVSWYQQTPGQGLQFLFEYFSETQRNKGNFPGRFSGRQFSNSRSEMNVSTLELGDSALYLCASRSGTGGAGANVLTFGAGSRLTVL.